This T cell receptor beta chain was identified during a study of glioma-infiltrating T cells after dendritic cell vaccination. Whole-study context: Patients received three intradermal dendritic cell vaccine injections at biweekly intervals.

Germline lookup yields CDR1 SGHNT and CDR2 YYREEE (reference sequence). V was clipped by 4 bases and J by 6 bases, with 13 bases between them. The CDR3 loop spans 13 amino acids. None of the glioblastoma patients had an isocitrate dehydrogenase mutation. The protocol was immunoSEQ multiplex PCR, while the TCRdb copy is restricted to in-frame clones and leaves out a portion. The sample lists 65,000 to 80,000 clones; approximately 81% were seen once. The starting material was blood, obtained before dendritic cell vaccination. The chain combines TRBV5-4 with TRBJ1-2; the D gene is possibly TRBD1 (6 bases). This clonotype was sampled from a human donor with glioblastoma. The CDR3, as DNA: TGTGCCAGCAGCAACACAGGGTTAGATGGCTACACCTTC. The encoded protein is CASSNTGLDGYTF.